What follows are 7 T cell receptor beta chains derived from one specimen sequenced in a study of T cell repertoires in cytomegalovirus infection. TCRdb re-analysed the reads in MiXCR, keeping a single row per CDR3 protein. The table records under 300,000 distinct CDR3 sequences, about 17% of them present only once. The sequenced material came from CD8+ T cells from PBMCs. The receptors here all came from a human donor in good health (CMV status not recorded). Some clones in this sample may be carry-over from other donors' samples.

The chain recombines TRBV20-1 with TRBJ2-5; perhaps TRBD1 as D (7 bases). V dropped 0 bases and J dropped 4 bases, with 21 bases sitting between them. CDR1 and CDR2 (germline): DFQATT, SNEGSKA (reference sequence). The CDR3 covers 17 residues. The CDR3 sequence is CSARDGKEGAGVETQYF. The DNA for the CDR3 is TGCAGTGCTAGAGATGGAAAGGAGGGGGCTGGTGTAGAGACCCAGTACTTC.

The table lists this clonotype with many counts. V gene TRBV28 combines with J gene TRBJ2-7; possibly TRBD1 or TRBD2 for D (6 bases each). Germline V CDR1 and CDR2: MDHEN, SYDVKM. The ends were cut back, 1 base at V and 2 bases at J, with 15 bases in the middle. This CDR3 region has 16 residues. CDR3 region: CASSLLGGGVAYEQYF. DNA for the CDR3: TGTGCCAGCAGTTTATTGGGGGGCGGGGTGGCCTACGAGCAGTACTTC.

This clonotype was seen many times. The V and J genes are TRBV7-2 and TRBJ2-1; D possibly corresponds to TRBD2 (7 bases). Between the trimmed V and J ends, which lost 2 bases and 8 bases, there was a span of 13 bases. The CDR3 loop spans 14 amino acids. Germline CDR1 and CDR2: SGHTA and FQGNSA. This CDR3 is CASSLWGGSDEQFF. The DNA of the CDR3 is TGTGCCAGCAGCTTATGGGGGGGCTCGGATGAGCAGTTCTTC. The variable domain in full, with the rest retrieved from reference TRBV7-2 and TRBJ2-1, is GAGVSQSPSNKVTEKGKDVELRCDPISGHTALYWYRQSLGQGLEFLIYFQGNSAPDKSGLPSDRFSAERTGGSVSTLTIQRTQQEDSAVYLCASSLWGGSDEQFFGPGTRLTVL.

The rearrangement joins TRBV12-3 or TRBV12-4 to TRBJ1-2, with TRBD1 identical over 9 bases. The V gene end was trimmed by 6 bases and the J gene end by 0 bases; junction bases not matched to a gene: 5. CDR3 length: 15 residues. The CDR3 DNA sequence: TGTGCCAGCAGCAAGTACAGGGGGCCTAACTATGGCTACACCTTC. Protein sequence: CASSKYRGPNYGYTF.

The chain employs TRBV5-1 and TRBJ1-1; D is possibly TRBD1 (6 bases). This CDR3 has 14 amino acids. Trimming shortened V by 0 bases and J by 6 bases, and 12 bases separated the two germline ends. Germline V gene sequence: CDR1 SGHRS, CDR2 YFSETQ. The CDR3 spells CASSLEGGWPEAFF. The CDR3 bases are TGCGCCAGCAGCTTGGAGGGGGGTTGGCCTGAAGCTTTCTTT.

Notes on this clonotype: A junction end diverges from the germline sequence, so it may reflect a read error. This sequence joins TRBV19 and TRBJ2-1, with 9 bases fitting TRBD1. The CDR3 runs 18 residues. Germline-derived CDR1 and CDR2 are LNHDA and SQIVND (reference sequence). The CDR3 DNA reads as TGTGCCAGTAGTCCAAGCGCTAACCGGGACAGGGCCTACAATGAGCTGTTCTTC. It codes for CASSPSANRDRAYNELFF.

This clonotype was seen at least ten times. The chain couples TRBV11-2 to TRBJ1-1, with D unclear. Germline-derived CDR1 and CDR2 are SGHAT and FQNNGV. Between the trimmed V and J ends, which lost 1 base and 3 bases, there was a span of 12 bases. CDR3 length equals 15 residues. CDR3 sequence reads: CASSLVRGVYTEAFF. The CDR3, as DNA: TGTGCCAGCAGCTTAGTACGGGGTGTGTACACTGAAGCTTTCTTT.